This T cell receptor beta chain stems from a study of T cell responses to AZD1222 COVID-19 vaccine. CDR3 size: 12 residues. V was clipped by 7 bases and J by 3 bases, with 10 bases between them. Germline-derived CDR1 and CDR2 are GTSNPN and SVGIG (reference sequence). The study, taken as a whole, reports: White British donors predominated, females outnumbered males, and clonal diversity was possibly underestimated. Samples come after the peak T cell response, not at day 14. Regions 160-218 and 743-854 held dominance among vaccine-associated CD4 TCRs, which spanned spike.

Here immunoSEQ multiplex PCR was the method, and the copy in TCRdb shows in-frame clones only, minus some. The sample shows about 66,000 clones, about 89% of them seen only once. Details on this clone: Its target is unknown.

This clonotype originated in an adult who received the MenACWY meningococcal vaccine as a control. The sequenced sample was peripheral blood, obtained 28 days after the second dose of the MenACWY control vaccine. V gene TRBV30 combines with J gene TRBJ2-1; no definite D call. As DNA, the CDR3 is TGTGCCTCCTGGCTAGGCTACAATGAGCAGTTCTTC. It yields the protein CASWLGYNEQFF.